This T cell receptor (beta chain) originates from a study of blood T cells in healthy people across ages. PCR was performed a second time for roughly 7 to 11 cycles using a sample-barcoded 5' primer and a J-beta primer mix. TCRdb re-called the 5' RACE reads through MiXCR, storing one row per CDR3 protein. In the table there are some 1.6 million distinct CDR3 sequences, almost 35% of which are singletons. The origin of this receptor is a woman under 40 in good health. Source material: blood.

The CDR3 protein is CASSFLTGEAFF. For the CDR3, the DNA is TGTGCCAGCAGCTTCCTAACAGGGGAAGCTTTCTTT. The gene calls are TRBV7-9 and TRBJ1-1, with D possibly TRBD1 on 6 matching bases. The germline gives CDR1 SEHNR, CDR2 FQNEAQ (reference sequence). The CDR3 has 12 amino acids. The V end was cut by 3 bases, the J end by 8 bases, with 10 bases between.